Listed below are T cell receptor beta chains from one sample, sequenced in a study of blood T cell repertoires in COVID-19. The method was immunoSEQ multiplex PCR; TCRdb's version includes in-frame clones alone and lacks a portion of them. The sample shows approximately 190,000 clones, around four fifths of them seen only once. Sequencing was carried out using peripheral blood. The source is a human donor in a cohort sampled during active COVID-19. CDR3s include the opening cysteine and the closing phenylalanine or tryptophan. A D gene is named only where the DNA matches it firmly. Only part of the rows carry a size: once, few, many, or a class if the clone is expanded.

d_gene	abundance	v_gene	j_gene	CDR3nt	CDR3aa
-	-	TRBV29-1	TRBJ2-7	TGCAGCGCCTCCCTAACAGTCTCCTACGAGCAGTACTTC	CSASLTVSYEQYF
TRBD2	-	TRBV7-9	TRBJ2-7	TGTGCCAGCAGCGGGAGCGGGAGTCCTTACGAGCAGTACTTC	CASSGSGSPYEQYF
TRBD2	-	TRBV14	TRBJ2-2	TGTGCCAGCAGTCACCCGTTGCTAGCGGGAAGTTACGGGGAGCTGTTTTTT	CASSHPLLAGSYGELFF
-	once	TRBV7-3	TRBJ1-6	TGTGCCAGCAGCTTAGTTGGGGGCAGTCCCCTCCACTTT	CASSLVGGSPLHF
-	-	TRBV5-1	TRBJ2-3	TGCGCCAGCGGTCCGAGAGGCACAGATACGCAGTATTTT	CASGPRGTDTQYF
-	few	TRBV4-1	TRBJ1-5	TGCGCCAGCAGCCAAGATCGTCACAGTGAAGCCCGCAATCAGCCCCAGCATTTT	CASSQDRHSEARNQPQHF
-	-	TRBV7-2	TRBJ1-5	TGTGCCAGCAGCTTGGGGAGTTCTCGCAATCAGCCCCAGCATTTT	CASSLGSSRNQPQHF
TRBD1	once	TRBV5-1	TRBJ1-2	TGCGCCAGCAAGGTCCAGGGGGACTCAAGGTATGGCTACACCTTC	CASKVQGDSRYGYTF
TRBD2	-	TRBV28	TRBJ2-1	TGTGCCAGCAGAAGGACTAGGCCAATTGAGCAGTTCTTC	CASRRTRPIEQFF
TRBD1	-	TRBV6-5	TRBJ1-4	TGTGCCAGCAGGACAGGGGGCGGTGAAAAACTGTTTTTT	CASRTGGGEKLFF
-	-	TRBV10-3	TRBJ2-3	TGTGCCATCAGTGAGCCAAACAGGGCGGAAACCACAGATACGCAGTATTTT	CAISEPNRAETTDTQYF
-	-	TRBV24-1	TRBJ1-1	TGTGCCACCAGTGACCCAGGCAGGGGAACCACTGAAGCTTTCTTT	CATSDPGRGTTEAFF
TRBD1	-	TRBV28	TRBJ1-1	TGTGCCAGCAGCAAAACGGGACAGAGCTTGAACACTGAAGCTTTCTTT	CASSKTGQSLNTEAFF
TRBD1	-	TRBV5-1	TRBJ1-3	TGCGCCAGCAGCCCGGGACAGGGTGGGGAAGTCACCATATATTTT	CASSPGQGGEVTIYF
-	-	TRBV19	TRBJ2-6	TGTGCCAGTAGTTTCCCCCTCTCTGGGGCCAACGTCCTGACTTTC	CASSFPLSGANVLTF
-	-	TRBV18	TRBJ2-1	TGTGCCAGCTCACCAGAAACAAGCGGCAATGAGCAGTTCTTC	CASSPETSGNEQFF
TRBD1	once	TRBV6-1	TRBJ1-2	TGTGCCAGCAGTGAACAGGGGGTGGGCTATGGCTACACCTTC	CASSEQGVGYGYTF
-	-	TRBV23-1	TRBJ2-3	TGCGCCAGCAGTCAATCGGGCCTTTATACGCAGTATTTT	CASSQSGLYTQYF
TRBD1	few	TRBV3-1/TRBV3-2	TRBJ1-4	TGTGCCAGCAGCCAAGGACAGGGGATAGTTTCGTATTCTGAAAAACTGTTTTTT	CASSQGQGIVSYSEKLFF
TRBD2	-	TRBV3-1/TRBV3-2	TRBJ2-3	TGTGCCAGTAGCCCCTTTAGCGGGAGCACAGATACGCAGTATTTT	CASSPFSGSTDTQYF